Here is one T cell receptor beta chain with its context. The antigen is not known. These data come from a study of type 1 regulatory T cells. Study background: This in vitro CD4 product, T-allo10, is enriched for Tr1 cells and alloantigen-specific.

MiXCR was run by TCRdb on the reads, yielding one entry per CDR3 protein. Among about 68,000 distinct CDR3 sequences listed, 63% were seen once. The graft donor-derived T-allo10 cells reportedly recognize host alloantigens, are anergic, and suppress alloantigen-specifically. V gave up 3 bases and J gave up 3 bases, with 8 bases separating them. CDR1 MNHEY and CDR2 SMNVEV come from the germline V gene (reference sequence). The CDR3 spans 13 residues. Input material: cultured T cells, either the whole culture or a sorted T cell fraction (not recorded which). Subset here: Tr1-enriched cell product generated in vitro against host alloantigens. The rearrangement links TRBV27 to TRBJ2-5; possible D gene TRBD2, 5 bases. This sequence originates from a human donor in good health. The DNA for the CDR3 is TGTGCCAGCAGTTTTGCCGGGAAAGAGACCCAGTACTTC. It translates to CASSFAGKETQYF.